This TCR beta chain is drawn from a study of T cells and Merkel cell carcinoma outcomes. Study conclusions and caveats: Reportedly, T-cell repertoire with density predicts Merkel cell carcinoma outcomes.

Sequenced by immunoSEQ multiplex PCR; TCRdb stores in-frame clones only, minus some. The sample contains under 20,000 clones, 87% of which appear only once. Of note for this clone: No antigen is known for it.

The sequencing input was tumor tissue from Merkel cell carcinoma. The receptor comes from a human donor with Merkel cell carcinoma.

The CDR3 loop reads CASSLDRAGLAFF. CDR3 coding DNA: TGCGCCAGCAGCTTGGATCGTGCGGGTCTGGCTTTCTTT. J is TRBJ1-1 and V is TRBV5-1; no definite D call. There are 13 residues in the CDR3. Germline lookup yields CDR1 SGHRS and CDR2 YFSETQ. Deletions cut 0 bases from V and 11 bases from J, with 14 bases between.